The text below deals with one T cell receptor (beta chain). Germline trimming cut 0 bases from V and 1 base from J; bases unmatched to any gene: 7. Germline CDR1 and CDR2: LGHNA and YNFKEQ. The CDR3 has 18 amino acids. This sample was taken from a study of T-cell memory formation after mild COVID-19. It was 5'RACE with constant-segment primers that produced the TCR alpha and TCR beta cDNA libraries, which carried sample barcodes and UMIs. From the 5' RACE reads, TCRdb called clonotypes with MiXCR, one entry per CDR3 protein. The data hold some 410,000 distinct CDR3 sequences, with more than 20% observed a single time.

The specimen was PBMCs or a T cell subset sorted from them (not recorded which). The V call is TRBV4-2, the J call TRBJ2-3; 10 bases map to TRBD1. The source of this sequence is an adult woman who had mild COVID-19 (a few samples of this study predate the infection). Cell type and time point are not known. CDR3 DNA: TGTGCCAGCAGCCAAGACAGGGGGACAGGGGCGGGCACAGATACGCAGTATTTT. Protein product: CASSQDRGTGAGTDTQYF.